The clone carrying this T cell receptor beta chain was detected a few times. Its antigen is still unknown. This sample was included in a study of T-cell memory formation after mild COVID-19. There are 15 residues in the CDR3. Germline V gives CDR1 LNHDA, CDR2 SQIVND (reference sequence). V lost 3 bases, J lost 4 bases, and 13 bases lay in between. TCRdb reanalysed the 5' RACE reads using MiXCR and keeps one entry per CDR3 protein. The sample has under 450,000 distinct CDR3 sequences, over 13% seen once. Whole-study results and caveats: Researchers found some responding clones in pre-infection memory, a sign that cross-reactive memory joined.

The chain couples TRBV19 to TRBJ1-5; no clear D. The source material was PBMCs or a T cell subset sorted from them (not recorded which). This sequence was found in a man aged 18 to 29 who had mild COVID-19 (a few samples of this study predate the infection). Cell type and time point are not known. CDR3 residues: CASSIQSVGNQPQHF. CDR3 DNA: TGTGCCAGTAGTATTCAGTCGGTTGGTAATCAGCCCCAGCATTTT.